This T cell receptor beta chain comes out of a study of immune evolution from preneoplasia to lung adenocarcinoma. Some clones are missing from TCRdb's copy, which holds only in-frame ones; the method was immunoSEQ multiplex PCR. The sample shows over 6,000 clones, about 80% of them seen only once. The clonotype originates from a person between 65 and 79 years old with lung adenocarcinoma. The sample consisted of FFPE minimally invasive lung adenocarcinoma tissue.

The CDR3 DNA sequence: TGTGCCAGCAGTTACTCAGTGGGAGCGGTCACTGAAGCTTTCTTT. The encoded protein is CASSYSVGAVTEAFF. The chain combines TRBV6-5 with TRBJ1-1, with D hard to call. V lost 0 bases, J lost 4 bases, and 12 bases lay in between. Germline assignment: CDR1 MNHEY and CDR2 SVGAGI. This CDR3 is 15 amino acids long.